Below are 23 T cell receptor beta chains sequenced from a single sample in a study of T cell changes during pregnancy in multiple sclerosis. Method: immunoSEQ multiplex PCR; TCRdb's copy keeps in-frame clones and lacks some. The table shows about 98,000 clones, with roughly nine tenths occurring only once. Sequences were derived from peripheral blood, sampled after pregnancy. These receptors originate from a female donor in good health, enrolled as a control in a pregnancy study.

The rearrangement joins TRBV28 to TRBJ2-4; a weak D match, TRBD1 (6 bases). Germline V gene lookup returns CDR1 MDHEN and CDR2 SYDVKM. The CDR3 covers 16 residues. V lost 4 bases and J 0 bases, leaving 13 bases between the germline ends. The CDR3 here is CASSSTGPLAKNIQYF. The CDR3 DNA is TGTGCCAGCAGTTCGACAGGTCCCCTAGCCAAAAACATTCAGTACTTC. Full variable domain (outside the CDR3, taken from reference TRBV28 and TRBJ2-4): DVKVTQSSRYLVKRTGEKVFLECVQDMDHENMFWYRQDPGLGLRLIYFSYDVKMKEKGDIPEGYSVSREKKERFSLILESASTNQTSMYLCASSSTGPLAKNIQYFGAGTRLSVL.

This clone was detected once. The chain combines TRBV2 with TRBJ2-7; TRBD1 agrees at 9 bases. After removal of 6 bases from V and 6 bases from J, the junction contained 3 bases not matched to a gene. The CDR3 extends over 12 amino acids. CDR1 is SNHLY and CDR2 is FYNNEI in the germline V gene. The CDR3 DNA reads TGTGCCAGCAGCCCGGACAGGGGCGAGCAGTACTTC. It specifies CASSPDRGEQYF.

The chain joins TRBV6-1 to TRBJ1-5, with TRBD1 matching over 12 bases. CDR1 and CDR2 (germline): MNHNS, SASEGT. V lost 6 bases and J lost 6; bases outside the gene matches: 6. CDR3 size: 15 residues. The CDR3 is CASRAGTGGIQPQHF. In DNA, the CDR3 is TGTGCCAGCAGGGCGGGGACAGGGGGCATTCAGCCCCAGCATTTT.

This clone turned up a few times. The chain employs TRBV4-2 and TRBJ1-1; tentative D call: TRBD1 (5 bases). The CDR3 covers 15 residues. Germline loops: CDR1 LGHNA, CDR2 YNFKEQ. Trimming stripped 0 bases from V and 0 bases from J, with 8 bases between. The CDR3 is CASSQEGHLNTEAFF. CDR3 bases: TGTGCCAGCAGCCAAGAAGGACACCTGAACACTGAAGCTTTCTTT.

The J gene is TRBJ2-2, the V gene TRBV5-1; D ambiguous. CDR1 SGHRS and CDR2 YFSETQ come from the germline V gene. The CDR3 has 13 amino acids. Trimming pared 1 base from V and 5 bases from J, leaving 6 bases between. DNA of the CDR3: TGCGCCAGCAGCTTGTCCCAGACCGGGGAGCTGTTTTTT. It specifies CASSLSQTGELFF.

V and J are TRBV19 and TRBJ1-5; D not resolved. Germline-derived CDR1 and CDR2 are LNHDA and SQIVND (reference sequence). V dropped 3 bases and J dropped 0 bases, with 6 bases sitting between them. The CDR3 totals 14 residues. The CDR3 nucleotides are TGTGCCAGTAGTATTAGTGATAGCAATCAGCCCCAGCATTTT. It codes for CASSISDSNQPQHF.

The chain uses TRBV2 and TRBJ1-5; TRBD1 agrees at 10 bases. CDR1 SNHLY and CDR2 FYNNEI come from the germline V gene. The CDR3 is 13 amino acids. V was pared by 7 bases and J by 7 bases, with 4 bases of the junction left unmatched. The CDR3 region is CASMGTGEQPQHF. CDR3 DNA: TGTGCCAGCATGGGGACAGGGGAGCAGCCCCAGCATTTT.

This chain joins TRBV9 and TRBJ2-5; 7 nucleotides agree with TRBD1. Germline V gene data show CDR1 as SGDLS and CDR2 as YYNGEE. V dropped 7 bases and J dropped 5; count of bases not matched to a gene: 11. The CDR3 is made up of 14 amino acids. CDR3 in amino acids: CASSKKTGRETQYF. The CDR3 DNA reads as TGTGCCAGCTCCAAAAAGACAGGGCGGGAGACCCAGTACTTC.

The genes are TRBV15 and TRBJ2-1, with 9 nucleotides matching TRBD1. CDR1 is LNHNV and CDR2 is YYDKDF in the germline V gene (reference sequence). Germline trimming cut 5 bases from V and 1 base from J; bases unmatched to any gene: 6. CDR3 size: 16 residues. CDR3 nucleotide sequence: TGTGCCACCAGCTTACTACAGGGGGCTTCCTACAATGAGCAGTTCTTC. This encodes CATSLLQGASYNEQFF.

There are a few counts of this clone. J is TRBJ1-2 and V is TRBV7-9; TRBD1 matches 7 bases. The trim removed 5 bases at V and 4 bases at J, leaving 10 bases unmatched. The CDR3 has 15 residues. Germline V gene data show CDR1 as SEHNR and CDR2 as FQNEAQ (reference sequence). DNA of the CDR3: TGTGCCAGCAGCGGCATAGACAGGGTGGGCTATGGCTACACCTTC. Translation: CASSGIDRVGYGYTF.

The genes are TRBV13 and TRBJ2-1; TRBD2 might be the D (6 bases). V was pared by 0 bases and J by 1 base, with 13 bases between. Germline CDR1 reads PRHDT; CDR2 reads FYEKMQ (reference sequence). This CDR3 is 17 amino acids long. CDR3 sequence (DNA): TGTGCCAGCAGCTTAGGCTGGGGCGGGATTTCCTACAATGAGCAGTTCTTC. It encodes CASSLGWGGISYNEQFF.

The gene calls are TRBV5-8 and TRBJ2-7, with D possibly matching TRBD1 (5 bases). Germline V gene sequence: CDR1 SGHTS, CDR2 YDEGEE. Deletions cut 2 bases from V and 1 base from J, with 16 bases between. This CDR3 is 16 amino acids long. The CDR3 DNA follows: TGTGCCAGCAGCTTCAAAGGCCAAACAGGATCCTACGAGCAGTACTTC. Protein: CASSFKGQTGSYEQYF.

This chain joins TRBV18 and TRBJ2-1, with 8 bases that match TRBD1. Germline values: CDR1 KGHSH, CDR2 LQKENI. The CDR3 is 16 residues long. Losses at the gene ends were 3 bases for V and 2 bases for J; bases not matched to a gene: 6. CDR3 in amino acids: CASSPQGAVPYNEQFF. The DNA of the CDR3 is TGTGCCAGCTCACCGCAGGGGGCTGTCCCCTACAATGAGCAGTTCTTC.

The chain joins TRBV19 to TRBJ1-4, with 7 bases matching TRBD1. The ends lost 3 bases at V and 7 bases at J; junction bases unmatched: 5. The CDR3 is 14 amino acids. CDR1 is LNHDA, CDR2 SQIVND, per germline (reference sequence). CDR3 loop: CASSIGTVGEKLFF. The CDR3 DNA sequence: TGTGCCAGTAGTATTGGGACAGTGGGTGAAAAACTGTTTTTT.

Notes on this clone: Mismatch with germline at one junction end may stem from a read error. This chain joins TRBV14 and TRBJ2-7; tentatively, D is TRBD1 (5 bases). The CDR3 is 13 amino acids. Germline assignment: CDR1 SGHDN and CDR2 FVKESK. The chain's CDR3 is CASSQFLQAPRHF. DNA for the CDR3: TGTGCCAGCAGCCAATTCCTACAGGCGCCTCGGCACTTC.

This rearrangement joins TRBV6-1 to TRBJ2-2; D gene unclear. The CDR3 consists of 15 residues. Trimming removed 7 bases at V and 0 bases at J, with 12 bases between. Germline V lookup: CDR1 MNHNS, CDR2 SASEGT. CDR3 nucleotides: TGTGCCAGCACACGAGGCGACGCGAACACCGGGGAGCTGTTTTTT. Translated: CASTRGDANTGELFF.

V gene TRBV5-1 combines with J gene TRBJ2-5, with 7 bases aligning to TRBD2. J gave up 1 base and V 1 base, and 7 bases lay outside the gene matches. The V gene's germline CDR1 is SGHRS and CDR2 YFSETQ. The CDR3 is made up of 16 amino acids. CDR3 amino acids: CASSLTASGAQETQYF. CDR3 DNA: TGCGCCAGCAGCTTGACGGCTAGCGGAGCCCAAGAGACCCAGTACTTC.

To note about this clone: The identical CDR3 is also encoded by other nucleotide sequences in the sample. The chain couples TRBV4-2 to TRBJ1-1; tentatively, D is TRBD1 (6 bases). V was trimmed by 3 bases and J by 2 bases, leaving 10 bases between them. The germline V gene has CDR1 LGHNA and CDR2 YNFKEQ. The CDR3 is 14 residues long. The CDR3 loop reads CASSQGALNTEAFF. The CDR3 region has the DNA TGTGCCAGCAGCCAGGGGGCCCTAAACACTGAAGCTTTCTTT.

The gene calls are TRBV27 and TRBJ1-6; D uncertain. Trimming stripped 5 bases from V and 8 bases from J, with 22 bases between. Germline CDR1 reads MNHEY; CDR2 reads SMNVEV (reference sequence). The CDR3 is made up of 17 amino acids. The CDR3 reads CASSVLTTYAGYSPLHF. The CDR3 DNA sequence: TGTGCCAGCAGTGTACTAACAACATACGCGGGATATTCACCCCTCCACTTT.

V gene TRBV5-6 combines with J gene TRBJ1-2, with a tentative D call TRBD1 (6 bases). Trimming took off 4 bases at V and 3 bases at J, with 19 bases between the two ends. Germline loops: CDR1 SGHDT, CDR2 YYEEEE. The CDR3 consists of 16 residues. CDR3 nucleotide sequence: TGTGCCAGCAGCCAAACGAGGACAGAGCCCCACTATGGCTACACCTTC. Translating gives CASSQTRTEPHYGYTF. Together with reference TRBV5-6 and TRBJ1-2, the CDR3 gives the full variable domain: DAGVTQSPTHLIKTRGQQVTLRCSPKSGHDTVSWYQQALGQGPQFIFQYYEEEERQRGNFPDRFSGHQFPNYSSELNVNALLLGDSALYLCASSQTRTEPHYGYTFGSGTRLTVV.

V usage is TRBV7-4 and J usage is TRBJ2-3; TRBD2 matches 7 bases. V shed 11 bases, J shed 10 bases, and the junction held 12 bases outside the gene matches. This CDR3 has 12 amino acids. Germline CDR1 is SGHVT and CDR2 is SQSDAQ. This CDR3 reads CAGGGYRGAQYF. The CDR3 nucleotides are TGTGCCGGGGGGGGGTACAGAGGGGCGCAGTATTTT.

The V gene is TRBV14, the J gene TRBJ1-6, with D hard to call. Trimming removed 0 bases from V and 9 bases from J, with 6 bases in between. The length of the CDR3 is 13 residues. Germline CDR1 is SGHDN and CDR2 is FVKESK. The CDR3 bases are TGTGCCAGCAGCCAAGACCCGGGTTCACCCCTCCACTTT. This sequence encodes CASSQDPGSPLHF.

CDR3 sequence: CASSWGGTGTGSSYEQYF. The CDR3 nucleotides are TGCGCCAGCAGCTGGGGGGGGACCGGGACAGGGAGCTCCTACGAGCAGTACTTC. The genes are TRBV5-1 and TRBJ2-7; 9 positions agree with TRBD1. The CDR3 covers 18 residues. CDR1 SGHRS and CDR2 YFSETQ come from the germline V gene. V trimming: 3 bases; J trimming: 0 bases; junction bases outside the gene matches: 13.